This entry lists 14 T cell receptor beta chains sequenced from one sample in a study of blood T cell repertoires in COVID-19. TCRdb keeps only in-frame clones here, not all; method: immunoSEQ multiplex PCR. The profile covers tens of thousands of clones, with about 86% appearing a single time and over 45% taken by the ten largest. The sequenced sample was peripheral blood. These receptors were obtained from a man in his sixties or seventies with acute or convalescent COVID-19.

V is TRBV5-6 and J is TRBJ2-5, with D maybe TRBD2 (5 bases). V was shortened by 1 base and J by 2 bases, with 9 bases between the two germline ends. Germline loops: CDR1 SGHDT, CDR2 YYEEEE. The CDR3 totals 14 residues. The CDR3: CASSLPDFQETQYF. The CDR3 DNA is TGTGCCAGCAGCTTGCCGGACTTTCAAGAGACCCAGTACTTC.

The gene calls are TRBV5-4 and TRBJ2-7; 7 positions match TRBD2. The CDR3 has 15 residues. V was clipped by 0 bases and J by 6 bases; unmatched bases: 9. CDR1 is SGHNT, CDR2 YYREEE, per germline (reference sequence). The CDR3 region is CASSLELAAPREQYF. CDR3 bases: TGTGCCAGCAGCTTGGAGCTAGCGGCCCCCCGCGAGCAGTACTTC.

The CDR3, as DNA: TGTGCCACCAGCACCGGGACAGGGGTTGTCGAGACCCAGTACTTC. The encoded protein is CATSTGTGVVETQYF. The chain recombines TRBV15 with TRBJ2-5; TRBD1 aligns across 10 bases. Losses at the gene ends were 4 bases for V and 5 bases for J; bases not matched to a gene: 7. The CDR3 is 15 amino acids. CDR1 and CDR2 (germline): LNHNV, YYDKDF (reference sequence).

The chain recombines TRBV27 with TRBJ2-5, with TRBD2 as a possible D gene (6 bases). The CDR3 sequence is 15 residues long. The germline CDR1 and CDR2 sequences are MNHEY and SMNVEV (reference sequence). V shed 5 bases and J shed 4 bases, with 17 bases lying between them. In DNA, the CDR3 is TGTGCCAGCAGTAGGAGACGGGAGATCGGAGAGACCCAGTACTTC. It codes for CASSRRREIGETQYF.

The chain has TRBV24-1 and TRBJ2-6; D might be TRBD2 (6 bases). Per the germline V gene, CDR1 is KGHDR and CDR2 is SFDVKD. This CDR3 region has 14 residues. Trimming removed 6 bases at V and 4 bases at J, with 9 bases between. The chain's CDR3 is CATSSGFGANVLTF. DNA of the CDR3: TGTGCCACCAGTAGCGGGTTCGGGGCCAACGTCCTGACTTTC.

This clone was seen a single time. The V and J genes are TRBV29-1 and TRBJ1-1, with D tentatively TRBD1 (5 bases). The CDR3 is made up of 14 amino acids. From germline, CDR1 is SQVTM and CDR2 ANQGSEA. The V and J ends lost 4 bases and 4 bases respectively, with 16 bases between them. The CDR3 protein is CSVAQGQQGTEAFF. As DNA, the CDR3 is TGCAGCGTTGCCCAAGGGCAGCAGGGCACTGAAGCTTTCTTT.

The rearrangement joins TRBV25-1 to TRBJ2-5; 12 bases fit TRBD2. This CDR3 is built from 16 residues. The V gene end was trimmed by 2 bases and the J gene end by 6 bases; junction bases not matched to a gene: 7. Looked up from germline, CDR1 is MGHDK and CDR2 is SYGVNS. The CDR3 DNA reads as TGTGCCAGCAGTGAAGGGGATACTAGCGGGAGGCAGACCCAGTACTTC. Its protein product is CASSEGDTSGRQTQYF.

This sequence joins TRBV29-1 and TRBJ1-6; 9 positions agree with TRBD1. The CDR3 runs to 13 residues. Unmatched junction bases numbered 6, after V lost 7 bases and J lost 8 bases. Germline values: CDR1 SQVTM, CDR2 ANQGSEA. CDR3 protein: CSAPGTGHSPLHF. The CDR3 bases are TGCAGCGCTCCCGGGACAGGGCATTCACCCCTCCACTTT.

J is TRBJ1-3 and V is TRBV5-1, with D unresolved. Germline V gene lookup returns CDR1 SGHRS and CDR2 YFSETQ. V dropped 2 bases and J dropped 0 bases, with 9 bases sitting between them. The CDR3 sequence is 15 residues long. For the CDR3, the DNA is TGCGCCAGCAGCTTACAGTCCTACTCTGGAAACACCATATATTTT. It translates to CASSLQSYSGNTIYF.

The genes are TRBV7-6 and TRBJ1-2; possibly TRBD1 for D (5 bases). There are 14 residues in the CDR3. CDR1 SGHVS and CDR2 FNYEAQ come from the germline V gene. Trimming removed 5 bases at V and 1 base at J, with 11 bases between. The CDR3 loop reads CASSTRQSNYGYTF. The CDR3 DNA follows: TGTGCCAGCAGCACCAGACAGAGTAACTATGGCTACACCTTC.

V and J are TRBV5-6 and TRBJ2-7, with D perhaps TRBD2 (6 bases). Looked up from germline, CDR1 is SGHDT and CDR2 is YYEEEE. The CDR3 sequence is 12 residues long. V lost 4 bases to trimming and J lost 3 bases, with 8 bases between them. CDR3 DNA: TGTGCCAGCAGCCGGGACTTCTACGAGCAGTACTTC. Translation: CASSRDFYEQYF.

The chain recombines TRBV6-6 with TRBJ2-3; tentative D call: TRBD2 (5 bases). V shed 8 bases and J shed 2 bases, with 11 bases lying between them. This CDR3 is 13 amino acids long. The germline gives CDR1 MNHNY, CDR2 SVGAGI (reference sequence). CDR3 sequence reads: CASGGSNTDTQYF. CDR3 bases: TGTGCCAGCGGTGGGAGTAACACAGATACGCAGTATTTT.

This clone came up a few times. This chain joins TRBV5-4 and TRBJ2-2, with D possibly TRBD1 on 5 matching bases. V was shortened by 0 bases and J by 4 bases, with 7 bases between the two germline ends. This CDR3 comprises 14 residues. Germline CDR1 is SGHNT and CDR2 is YYREEE (reference sequence). CDR3 region: CASSLAGSTGELFF. Here the CDR3 DNA reads TGTGCCAGCAGCTTGGCAGGGTCCACCGGGGAGCTGTTTTTT.

V is TRBV7-2 and J is TRBJ2-7, with 10 positions matching TRBD2. Germline lookup yields CDR1 SGHTA and CDR2 FQGNSA. Losses at the gene ends were 2 bases for V and 1 base for J; bases not matched to a gene: 5. This CDR3 comprises 16 residues. CDR3 amino acids: CASSLTSGAYSYEQYF. DNA for the CDR3: TGTGCCAGCAGCTTAACTAGCGGGGCATATTCCTACGAGCAGTACTTC.